These T cell receptor beta chains were read from a single sample in a study of cytomegalovirus exposure and HLA in healthy donors. Measured with immunoSEQ multiplex PCR; TCRdb has only the in-frame clones, and not every one. Of approximately 160,000 clones in the sample, approximately 82% are singletons; the top ten hold 4.9%. Input material: PBMCs. These receptor sequences come from a male donor in good health and CMV-seronegative. Each CDR3 is given with its conserved first and last residue.

J gene | V gene | CDR3 protein
TRBJ1-2 | TRBV6-5 | CASRNEGYGYTF
TRBJ2-5 | TRBV4-1 | CASSQVSEETQYF
TRBJ1-1 | TRBV6-5 | CASSTQQNTEAFF
TRBJ2-1 | TRBV7-8 | CASSLALAGGYNEQFF
TRBJ1-5 | TRBV2 | CASTWGGVGQPQHF
TRBJ1-5 | TRBV4-2 | CASSQDINRGGNQPQHF
TRBJ2-3 | TRBV5-1 | CASSFRLAGETSTDTQYF
TRBJ2-7 | TRBV11-2 | CASSLGSRYEQYF
TRBJ1-3 | TRBV27 | CASSPQTGGGNTIYF
TRBJ2-5 | TRBV7-6 | CASSLLAELQETQYF
TRBJ2-3 | TRBV5-4 | CASRRTSGGYTDTQYF
TRBJ1-5 | TRBV30 | CAWSFAGGNQPQHF
TRBJ2-2 | TRBV19 | CASSDPLAGRTGELFF
TRBJ2-1 | TRBV12-5 | CASGYPPGQGSLEQFF
TRBJ2-1 | TRBV30 | CAWSGTSGSNEQFF
TRBJ2-7 | TRBV27 | CASSFWDRPGEQYF
TRBJ1-4 | TRBV28 | CASSLQEKLFF
TRBJ2-2 | TRBV7-7 | CASSPREGTGELFF
TRBJ2-5 | TRBV5-5 | CASSKGQGLETQYF
TRBJ1-2 | TRBV6-1 | CASSEASTGFPYGYTF
TRBJ2-7 | TRBV5-1 | CASSREDSIYEQYF
TRBJ2-1 | TRBV7-3 | CASSHRGYNEQFF
TRBJ2-7 | TRBV27 | CASSSGSGSLYEQYF
TRBJ2-3 | TRBV11-1 | CASSLREGSDTQYF
TRBJ2-3 | TRBV28 | CASSLGGKTDTQYF
TRBJ1-1 | TRBV6-5 | CASRKTGVEAFF
TRBJ2-1 | TRBV7-3 | CASGQSYNEQFF
TRBJ2-2 | TRBV11-2 | CASTSSGGVNTGELFF
TRBJ1-1 | TRBV7-3 | CASSSSLNTEAFF
TRBJ2-5 | TRBV7-9 | CASSLGGGAETQYF
TRBJ1-1 | TRBV5-1 | CASSLDTGEDRAFF
TRBJ1-5 | TRBV27 | CASSWQGANQPQHF
TRBJ2-5 | TRBV7-3 | CASSQVPLRETQYF
TRBJ2-7 | TRBV19 | CASSPGQNYEQYF
TRBJ1-1 | TRBV7-2 | CASSLGVGLEAFF